This T cell receptor beta chain is drawn from a study of T cell changes during pregnancy in multiple sclerosis. This clone counts as medium-sized. The V segment lost 3 bases and the J segment 13 bases; nucleotides outside the gene matches: 11. Germline CDR1 MNHNS, CDR2 SASEGT. The length of the CDR3 is 15 residues. Using immunoSEQ multiplex PCR, the repertoire was profiled, and TCRdb retains in-frame clones only, with some absent. This table has around 30,000 clones, more than 75% appearing once. V gene TRBV6-1 combines with J gene TRBJ1-6; TRBD1 aligns across 8 bases. The TCR comes from a female donor with multiple sclerosis, enrolled in a pregnancy study. The source was CD8+ T cells from peripheral blood mononuclear cells, collected after pregnancy. The chain's CDR3 is CASSDEGTGTTPLHF. CDR3 nucleotide sequence: TGTGCCAGCAGTGATGAGGGGACAGGAACGACGCCCCTCCACTTT.